This T cell receptor beta chain was obtained from a study of blood T cell repertoires in COVID-19. Using immunoSEQ multiplex PCR, the repertoire was profiled, and TCRdb retains in-frame clones only, with some absent. Of roughly 100,000 clones listed, about 90% are singletons. The V gene's germline CDR1 is SGHNT and CDR2 YYREEE (reference sequence). Trimming at V came to 0 bases and at J to 9 bases, leaving 8 bases not matched to a gene. CDR3 length: 15 residues. Sequencing used peripheral blood. The J gene is TRBJ2-1, the V gene TRBV5-4, with TRBD2 identical over 8 bases. This TCR was sampled from a man aged 50 to 59 in a cohort sampled during active COVID-19. The CDR3 protein is CASSLVGVTSGEQFF. DNA of the CDR3: TGTGCCAGCAGCTTGGTGGGAGTTACTAGCGGTGAGCAGTTCTTC.